This TCR beta chain came from a study of early T cells in non-severe SARS-CoV-2 infection. This clonotype was seen repeatedly, ten times or more. Its antigen is currently unknown. Unique molecular identifiers (one per individual cDNA molecule) were attached. TCRdb re-analysed the 5' RACE reads in MiXCR, keeping a single row per CDR3 protein. The sample yields approximately 37,000 distinct CDR3 sequences, 4.5% to 5% seen once. General observations from the study: The matching step, a VDJdb search, favored anti-spike CD8 responses and missed private and CD4 specificities.

This clonotype was sampled from an adult who was a healthcare worker with PCR-confirmed SARS-CoV-2 infection or an uninfected control (not recorded which). Sample: whole blood.

The CDR3 DNA is TGTGCCAGCGCCACGCAACTTCCAACAGGGACAGCGAACACCGGGGAGCTGTTTTTT. Protein: CASATQLPTGTANTGELFF. This chain joins TRBV18 and TRBJ2-2, with 7 positions matching TRBD1. The V and J ends lost 8 bases and 0 bases, in that order; junction bases with no gene match: 18. The CDR3 spans 19 residues. Germline loops: CDR1 KGHSH, CDR2 LQKENI.